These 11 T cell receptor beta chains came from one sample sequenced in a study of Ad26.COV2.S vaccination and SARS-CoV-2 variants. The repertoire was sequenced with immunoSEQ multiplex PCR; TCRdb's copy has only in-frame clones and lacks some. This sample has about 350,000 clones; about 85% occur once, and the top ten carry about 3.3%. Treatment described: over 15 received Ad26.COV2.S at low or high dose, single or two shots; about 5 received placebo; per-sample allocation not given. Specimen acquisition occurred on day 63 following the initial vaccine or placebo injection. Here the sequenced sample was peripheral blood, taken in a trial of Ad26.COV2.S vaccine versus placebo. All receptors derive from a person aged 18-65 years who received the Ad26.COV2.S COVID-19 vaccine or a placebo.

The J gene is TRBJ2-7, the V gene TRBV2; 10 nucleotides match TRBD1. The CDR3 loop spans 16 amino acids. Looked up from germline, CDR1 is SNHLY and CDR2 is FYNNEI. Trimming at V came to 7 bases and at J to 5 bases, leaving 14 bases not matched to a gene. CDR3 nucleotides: TGTGCCAGCATGGGACAGGGGTTGCGGGACGCCCACGAGCAGTACTTC. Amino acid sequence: CASMGQGLRDAHEQYF.

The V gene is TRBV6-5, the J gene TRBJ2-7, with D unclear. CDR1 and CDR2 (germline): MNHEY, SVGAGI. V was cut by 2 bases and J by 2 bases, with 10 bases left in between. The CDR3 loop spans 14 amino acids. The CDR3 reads CASSYGEIPYEQYF. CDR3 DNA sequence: TGTGCCAGCAGTTACGGGGAAATTCCCTACGAGCAGTACTTC.

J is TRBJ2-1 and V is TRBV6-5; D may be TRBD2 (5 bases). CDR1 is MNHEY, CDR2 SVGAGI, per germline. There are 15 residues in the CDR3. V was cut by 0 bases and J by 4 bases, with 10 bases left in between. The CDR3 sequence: CASSYSGEPYNEQFF. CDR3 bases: TGTGCCAGCAGTTACTCCGGGGAACCGTACAATGAGCAGTTCTTC.

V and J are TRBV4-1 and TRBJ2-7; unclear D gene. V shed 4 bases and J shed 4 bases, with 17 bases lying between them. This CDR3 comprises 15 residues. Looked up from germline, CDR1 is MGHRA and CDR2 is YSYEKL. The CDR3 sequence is CASSPPKAPGYEQYF. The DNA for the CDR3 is TGCGCCAGCAGCCCCCCCAAGGCCCCCGGGTACGAGCAGTACTTC.

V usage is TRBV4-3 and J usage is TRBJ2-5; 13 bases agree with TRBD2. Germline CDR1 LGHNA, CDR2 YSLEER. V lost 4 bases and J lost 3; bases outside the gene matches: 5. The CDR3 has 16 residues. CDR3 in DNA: TGCGCCAGCAGCCTAGGACTAGCGGGAGCGGAAGAGACCCAGTACTTC. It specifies CASSLGLAGAEETQYF.

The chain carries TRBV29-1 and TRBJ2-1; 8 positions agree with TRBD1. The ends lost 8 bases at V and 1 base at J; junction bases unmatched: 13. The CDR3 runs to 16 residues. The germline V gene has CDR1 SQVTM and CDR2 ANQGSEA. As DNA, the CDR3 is TGCAGCCATCAAACACAGACAGGGGCATCCTACAATGAGCAGTTCTTC. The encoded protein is CSHQTQTGASYNEQFF.

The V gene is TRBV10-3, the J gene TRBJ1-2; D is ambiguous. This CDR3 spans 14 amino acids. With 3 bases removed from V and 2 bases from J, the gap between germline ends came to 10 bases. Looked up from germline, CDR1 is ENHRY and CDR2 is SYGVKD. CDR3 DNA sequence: TGTGCCATCAGTGATGAGGGCGGCAACTATGGCTACACCTTC. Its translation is CAISDEGGNYGYTF.

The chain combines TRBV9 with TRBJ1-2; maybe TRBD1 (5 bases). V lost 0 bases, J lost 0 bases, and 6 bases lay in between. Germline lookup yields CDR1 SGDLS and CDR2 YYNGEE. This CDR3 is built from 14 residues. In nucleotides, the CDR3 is TGTGCCAGCAGCGTAGCAGGGCCTAACTATGGCTACACCTTC. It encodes CASSVAGPNYGYTF. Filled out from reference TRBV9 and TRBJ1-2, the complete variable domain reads DSGVTQTPKHLITATGQRVTLRCSPRSGDLSVYWYQQSLDQGLQFLIQYYNGEERAKGNILERFSAQQFPDLHSELNLSSLELGDSALYFCASSVAGPNYGYTFGSGTRLTVV.

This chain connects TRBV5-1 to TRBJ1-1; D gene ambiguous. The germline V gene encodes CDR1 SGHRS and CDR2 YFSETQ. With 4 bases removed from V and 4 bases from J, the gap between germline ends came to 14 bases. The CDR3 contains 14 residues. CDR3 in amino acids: CASSDGTGGTEAFF. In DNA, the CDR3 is TGCGCCAGCAGCGACGGTACCGGCGGCACTGAAGCTTTCTTT.

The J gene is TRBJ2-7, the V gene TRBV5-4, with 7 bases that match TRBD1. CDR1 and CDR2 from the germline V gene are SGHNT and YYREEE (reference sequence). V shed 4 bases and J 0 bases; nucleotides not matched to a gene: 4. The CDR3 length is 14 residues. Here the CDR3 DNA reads TGTGCCAGCAGCCGGAGACAGGGCTCCTACGAGCAGTACTTC. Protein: CASSRRQGSYEQYF. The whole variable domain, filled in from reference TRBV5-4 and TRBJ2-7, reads ETGVTQSPTHLIKTRGQQVTLRCSSQSGHNTVSWYQQALGQGPQFIFQYYREEENGRGNFPPRFSGLQFPNYSSELNVNALELDDSALYLCASSRRQGSYEQYFGPGTRLTVT.

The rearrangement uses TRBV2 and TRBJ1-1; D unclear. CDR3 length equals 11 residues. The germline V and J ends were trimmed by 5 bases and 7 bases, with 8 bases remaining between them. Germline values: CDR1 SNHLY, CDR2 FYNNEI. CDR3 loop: CASSRSFEAFF. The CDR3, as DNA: TGTGCCAGCAGTAGGAGTTTTGAAGCTTTCTTT.